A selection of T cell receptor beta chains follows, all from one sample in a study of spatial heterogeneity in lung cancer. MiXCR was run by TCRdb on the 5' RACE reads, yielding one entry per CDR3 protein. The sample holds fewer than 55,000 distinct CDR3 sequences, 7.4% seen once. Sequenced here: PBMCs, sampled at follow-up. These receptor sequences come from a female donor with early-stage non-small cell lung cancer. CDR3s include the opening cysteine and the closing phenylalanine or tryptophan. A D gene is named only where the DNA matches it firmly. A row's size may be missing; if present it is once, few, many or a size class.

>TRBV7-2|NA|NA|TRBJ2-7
TGTGCCAGCAGCCCCCAAGCCCCGGGACTCCCTCACGAGCAGTACTTC
CASSPQAPGLPHEQYF
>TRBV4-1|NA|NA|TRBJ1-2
TGCGCCAGCAGCCAGGTCAGGGGCGATGGCTACACCTTC
CASSQVRGDGYTF
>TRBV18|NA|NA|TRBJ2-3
TGTGCCAGCTCTCGAAACCGGGACACACGCACAGATACGCAGTATTTT
CASSRNRDTRTDTQYF
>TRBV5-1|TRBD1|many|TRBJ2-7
TGCGCCAGCAGCTTGGGGGGACAGGGCGGCGAGCAGTACTTC
CASSLGGQGGEQYF
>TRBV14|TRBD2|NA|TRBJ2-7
TGTGCCAGCAGCCAACAGGGACTAGCGGGGATGTACGAGCAGTACTTC
CASSQQGLAGMYEQYF
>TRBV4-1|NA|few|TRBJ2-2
TGCGCCAGCAGCCAAGATTTCCGGTCAAAAGCCGGGGAGCTGTTTTTT
CASSQDFRSKAGELFF
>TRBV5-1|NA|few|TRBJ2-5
TGCGCCAGCAGCTTCTCTACGGAGACCCAGTACTTC
CASSFSTETQYF
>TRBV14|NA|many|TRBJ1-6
TGTGCCAGCAGCCAAGATCGGGCCAGGCGGCTCCACTTT
CASSQDRARRLHF
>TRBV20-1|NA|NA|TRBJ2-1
TGCAGTGCTAGTATGTGGGGGGCCTACAATGAGCAGTTCTTC
CSASMWGAYNEQFF
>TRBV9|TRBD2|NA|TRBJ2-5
TGTGCCAGCAGCGTAGCCGGGACTAGCGGCCAAGAGACCCAGTACTTC
CASSVAGTSGQETQYF
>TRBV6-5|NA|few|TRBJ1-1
TGTGCCAGCAGTCCCCCCTCGGCGATTGAAGCTTTCTTT
CASSPPSAIEAFF
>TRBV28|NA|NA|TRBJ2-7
TGTGCCAGCACGACAGCCCCTTCCTACGAGCAGTACTTC
CASTTAPSYEQYF
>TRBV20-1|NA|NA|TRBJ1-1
TGCAGTGCTCGTAAGGGGAACACTGAAGCTTTCTTT
CSARKGNTEAFF
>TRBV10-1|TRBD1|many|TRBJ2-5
TGCGCCAGCAGTGACCGGACAGGGGTGAAGATGGAGACCCAGTACTTC
CASSDRTGVKMETQYF
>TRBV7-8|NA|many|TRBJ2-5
TGTGCCAGCATCCCGGAGGTCCGGGCATTCCAAGAGACCCAGTACTTC
CASIPEVRAFQETQYF
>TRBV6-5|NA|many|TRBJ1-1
TGTGCCAGCAGTTACTCGGCAGACACTGAAGCTTTCTTT
CASSYSADTEAFF
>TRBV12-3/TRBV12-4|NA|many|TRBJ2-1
TGTGCCAGCAGCCCCGCCTCTTATGAGCAGTTCTTC
CASSPASYEQFF
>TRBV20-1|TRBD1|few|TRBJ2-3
TGCAGTGCTCCAAGGACAGGGGTAAAGACAGATACGCAGTATTTT
CSAPRTGVKTDTQYF
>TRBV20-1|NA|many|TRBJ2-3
TGCAGTGCTAGAGACCGGGGCAGAGCTAGCACAGATACGCAGTATTTT
CSARDRGRASTDTQYF
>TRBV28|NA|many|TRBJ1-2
TGTGCCAGCAGCCCGCACCCGGGGGAGGATGGCTACACCTTC
CASSPHPGEDGYTF
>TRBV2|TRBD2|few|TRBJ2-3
TGTGCCAGCAGAGATAGACTAGCGGGGGGATTCACAGATACGCAGTATTTT
CASRDRLAGGFTDTQYF
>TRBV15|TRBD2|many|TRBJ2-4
TGTGCCACCAGCAGAGCTTCGCGCGGGGGGAAAAACATTCAGTACTTC
CATSRASRGGKNIQYF
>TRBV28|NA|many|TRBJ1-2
TGTGCCAGCAGTTTATCCCGGGTCTATGGCTACACCTTC
CASSLSRVYGYTF
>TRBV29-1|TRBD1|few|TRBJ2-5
TGCAGCTCAGCAGGGGGCGATGAGACCCAGTACTTC
CSSAGGDETQYF
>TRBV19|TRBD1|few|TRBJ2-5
TGTGCCAGTAGTATAGATGGCACAGGGGGAGAGACCCAGTACTTC
CASSIDGTGGETQYF
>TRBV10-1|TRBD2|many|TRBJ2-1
TGCGCCAGCAGTGAGGGGACTAGAAGGGAGCAGTTCTTC
CASSEGTRREQFF
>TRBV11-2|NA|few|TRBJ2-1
TGTGCCAGCAGCTTTGCCACCTCCAACAATGAGCAGTTCTTC
CASSFATSNNEQFF
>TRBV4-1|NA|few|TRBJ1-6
TGCGCCAGCAGCCAAGATAGGAGGAGCTCCTATAATTCACCCCTCCACTTT
CASSQDRRSSYNSPLHF
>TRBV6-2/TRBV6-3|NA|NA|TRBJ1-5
TGTGCCAGCAGTTATCTTAAGGGGGAAGGTCAGCCCCAGCATTTT
CASSYLKGEGQPQHF
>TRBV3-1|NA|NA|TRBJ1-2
TGTGCCAGCAGCCAACCGGGAGCCTATGGCTACACCTTC
CASSQPGAYGYTF
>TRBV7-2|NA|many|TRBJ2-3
TGTGCCAGCAGCTTCCTGACGGAAACAGATACGCAGTATTTT
CASSFLTETDTQYF
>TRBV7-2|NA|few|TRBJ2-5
TGTGCCAGCAGCGCGGAAGGCGGGGCTTGGGAGACCCAGTACTTC
CASSAEGGAWETQYF
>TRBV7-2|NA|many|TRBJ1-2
TGTGCCAGCAGCTTAGACGGGGATGGCTACACCTTC
CASSLDGDGYTF
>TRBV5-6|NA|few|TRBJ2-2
TGTGCCAGCAGCTTGTATTGGGGGGCCGGGGAGCTGTTTTTT
CASSLYWGAGELFF
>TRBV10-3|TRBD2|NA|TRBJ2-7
TGTGCCATCAGCTCCGGGACTAGCGGGGCCTACGAGCAGTACTTC
CAISSGTSGAYEQYF
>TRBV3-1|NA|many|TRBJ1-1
TGTGCCAGCAGCCAAGCTGTACGGGACACTGAAGCTTTCTTT
CASSQAVRDTEAFF
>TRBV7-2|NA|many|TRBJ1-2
TGTGCCAGCAGCTTAGTGTCTTCAGGGGACTATGGCTACACCTTC
CASSLVSSGDYGYTF
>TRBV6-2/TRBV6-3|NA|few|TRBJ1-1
TGTGCCAGCAGTTTTAGGAACACTGAAGCTTTCTTT
CASSFRNTEAFF
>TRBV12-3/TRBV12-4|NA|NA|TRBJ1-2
TGTGCCAGCAGTTACCTCTATGGCTACACCTTC
CASSYLYGYTF
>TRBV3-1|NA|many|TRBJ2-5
TGTGCCAGCAGCCAGACCCGCCTAGAGACCCAGTACTTC
CASSQTRLETQYF
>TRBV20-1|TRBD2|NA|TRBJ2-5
TGCAGTGCTGACCCGAAGGAGCGGGGACCCTTTGGAGAGACCCAGTACTTC
CSADPKERGPFGETQYF